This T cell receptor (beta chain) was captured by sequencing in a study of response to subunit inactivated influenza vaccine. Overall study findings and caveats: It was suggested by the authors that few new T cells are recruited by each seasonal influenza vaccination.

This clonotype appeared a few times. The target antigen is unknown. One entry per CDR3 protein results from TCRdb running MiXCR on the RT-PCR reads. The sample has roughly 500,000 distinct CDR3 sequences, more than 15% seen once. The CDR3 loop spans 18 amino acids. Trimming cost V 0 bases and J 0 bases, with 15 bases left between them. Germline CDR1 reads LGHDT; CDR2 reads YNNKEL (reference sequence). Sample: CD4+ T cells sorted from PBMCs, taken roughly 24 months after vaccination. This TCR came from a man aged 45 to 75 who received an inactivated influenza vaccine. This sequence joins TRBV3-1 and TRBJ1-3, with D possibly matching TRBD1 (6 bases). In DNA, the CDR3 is TGTGCCAGCAGCCAAGATGTTTGGGGGCCCTCCTCTGGAAACACCATATATTTT. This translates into CASSQDVWGPSSGNTIYF.